These 30 T cell receptor beta chains were all obtained from the same sample, sequenced in a study of CD8+ T cells in alopecia areata. Sorting of pooled cutaneous lymph node cells was based on CD4, CD8alpha, NKG2D, NKG2ACE and other markers. It was cDNA, reverse transcribed from extracted RNA, that served as the sequencing template. This table comes from immunoSEQ multiplex PCR, and its TCRdb copy is limited to in-frame clones, with some not included. Captured here are over 250,000 clones, none seen once; the top ten comprise approximately 1.2%. Sample: CD4+ T cells sorted from a lymph node. These receptors all stem from a C3H/HeJ mouse with alopecia areata. Strain haplotype at MHC: H2-k.

This clone was counted between two and nine times. Gene names and germline match the mouse. The read terminates 4 residues before the CDR3 end, so the remaining end is supplied by the germline J gene. The genes are TRBV2 and TRBJ2-3; TRBD2 aligns across 7 bases. Looked up from germline, CDR1 is LGHNA and CDR2 is YSYQKL. This CDR3 is built from 14 residues. The V and J ends lost 2 bases and 1 base, in that order; junction bases with no gene match: 0. CDR3: CASSQTGGAETLYF. The sequenced CDR3 bases are TGTGCCAGCAGCCAAACTGGGGGTGCAGAA.

A word on this clone: Each gene name is a mouse one. The sequence runs out 4 residues before the end of the CDR3; the remainder is reconstructed from the germline J gene. The chain uses TRBV19 and TRBJ2-3, with 8 positions matching TRBD1. V lost 1 base, J lost 2 bases, and 9 bases stayed unmatched. This CDR3 region has 17 residues. The V gene's germline CDR1 is FNHDT and CDR2 SITEND (reference sequence). The chain's CDR3 is CASSIPPTGVNAETLYF. Incomplete CDR3 DNA: TGTGCCAGCAGTATACCCCCGACAGGGGTGAATGCAGAA.

To note about this clone: All gene names here are mouse names. The CDR3 goes on 4 residues after the read ends, and that part is filled in from the germline J gene. The V call is TRBV13-3, the J call TRBJ2-1; 8 nucleotides line up with TRBD2. Germline-derived CDR1 and CDR2 are NNHDY and SYVADS. V shed 6 bases and J 3 bases; nucleotides not matched to a gene: 5. The CDR3 extends over 14 amino acids. Incomplete CDR3 DNA: TGTGCCAGCACCCGGACTGGGATCTATGCT. Translation: CASTRTGIYA. The CDR3 in its entirety is CASTRTGIYAEQFF.

This clone has just a few counts. The genes and germline here are from mouse. The read ends 4 residues before the CDR3 terminus; that terminus is restored from the germline J gene. This chain joins TRBV19 and TRBJ2-3, with D possibly matching TRBD1 (6 bases). This CDR3 has 15 amino acids. Germline values: CDR1 FNHDT, CDR2 SITEND (reference sequence). Trimming left V 1 base short and J 1 base short, with 10 bases between. Incomplete CDR3 DNA: TGTGCCAGCAGTATAAGGGGGATTGGTGCAGAA. This codes for CASSIRGIGAE. The CDR3 in full is CASSIRGIGAETLYF. The full variable domain, in which reference TRBV19 and TRBJ2-3 provide the parts outside the CDR3, is GGIITQTPKFLIGQEGQKLTLKCQQNFNHDTMYWYRQDSGKGLRLIYYSITENDLQKGDLSEGYDASREKKSSFSLTVTSAQKNEMAVFLCASSIRGIGAETLYFGSGTRLTVL.

The sample holds a few counts of this clone. Any gene name here is a mouse gene name. The CDR3 end falls 4 residues outside the read, so it is completed with the germline J gene. V usage is TRBV13-1 and J usage is TRBJ2-3; 7 nucleotides match TRBD2. The germline CDR1 and CDR2 sequences are NSHNY and SYGAGN. There are 14 residues in the CDR3. The junction had 3 bases not matched to a gene; V was cut back by 5 bases and J by 0 bases. The CDR3 sequence: CASRGGTSAETLYF. The sequenced CDR3 bases are TGTGCCAGCAGGGGGGGGACTAGTGCAGAA.

Only a few counts were recorded for this clone. Gene names denote mouse genes. The read ends 4 residues shy of where the CDR3 ends; the end is completed using the germline J gene. The chain links TRBV5 to TRBJ2-1; the D gene is possibly TRBD1 (5 bases). Germline V gene sequence: CDR1 LGHNA, CDR2 YNLKQL (reference sequence). The CDR3 is made up of 15 amino acids. V was trimmed by 1 base and J by 0 bases, leaving 7 bases between them. The CDR3 protein is CASSQGQYNYAEQFF. CDR3 DNA, as far as it was read: TGTGCCAGCAGCCAAGGACAGTATAACTATGCT.

In regard to this clone: Genes and germline are mouse. The read is 4 residues too short to cover the CDR3 end, so that end is filled in from the germline J gene. At the DNA level, this CDR3 is encoded by other sequences in the same sample as well. This chain links TRBV19 with TRBJ1-1, with a possible D match to TRBD1 (6 bases). The length of the CDR3 is 14 residues. V shed 1 base and J shed 1 base, with 8 bases lying between them. CDR1 and CDR2 from the germline V gene are FNHDT and SITEND (reference sequence). CDR3 in amino acids: CASSIQGRNTEVFF. The CDR3 bases that were read are TGTGCCAGCAGTATACAGGGGAGGAACACA.

With regard to this clone: Gene names refer to mouse genes. Other nucleotide sequences from this sample produce the same CDR3. The CDR3 is CASSIRSSAETLYF. Incomplete CDR3 DNA: TGTGCCAGCAGTATCAGGAGTAGTGCAGAA. V gene TRBV19 combines with J gene TRBJ2-3; D gene uncertain. The CDR3 end lies 4 residues beyond the end of the read and is filled in from the germline J gene. The CDR3 extends over 14 amino acids. V lost 2 bases to trimming and J lost 0 bases, with 7 bases between them. CDR1 FNHDT and CDR2 SITEND come from the germline V gene (reference sequence). Looking up the rest from reference TRBV19 and TRBJ2-3 gives the full variable domain: GGIITQTPKFLIGQEGQKLTLKCQQNFNHDTMYWYRQDSGKGLRLIYYSITENDLQKGDLSEGYDASREKKSSFSLTVTSAQKNEMAVFLCASSIRSSAETLYFGSGTRLTVL.

This clone was seen a few times. Gene names denote mouse genes. The read finishes 4 residues shy of the CDR3 end, and the germline J gene is used to complete it. The chain recombines TRBV31 with TRBJ2-3; D is perhaps TRBD1 (6 bases). The CDR3 extends over 14 amino acids. Per the germline V gene, CDR1 is GKSSPN and CDR2 is SITVG. Trimming removed 1 base at V and 0 bases at J, with 8 bases between. CDR3 protein: CAWSPGVSAETLYF. CDR3 bases read: TGTGCCTGGAGTCCAGGGGTTAGTGCAGAA.

This clone was counted a few times. Gene names follow the mouse nomenclature. The CDR3 end lies 4 residues beyond the end of the read and is filled in from the germline J gene. This rearrangement joins TRBV31 to TRBJ2-2; 12 nucleotides align to TRBD2. The trim removed 3 bases at V and 5 bases at J, leaving 4 bases unmatched. The V gene's germline CDR1 is GKSSPN and CDR2 SITVG. The CDR3 extends over 15 amino acids. The CDR3 here is CAWRTGGARTGQLYF. Partial CDR3 DNA: TGTGCCTGGAGGACTGGGGGGGCGAGGACCGGG.

This clone was seen a handful of times. Gene names follow the mouse nomenclature. Read sequence stops 4 residues before the CDR3 end, and the germline J gene provides the missing end. The sample has other DNA sequences that encode this CDR3 too. This sequence joins TRBV13-3 and TRBJ2-4, with D tentatively TRBD1 (5 bases). The CDR3 is 14 amino acids. Trimming shortened V by 4 bases and J by 0 bases, and 9 bases separated the two germline ends. Germline V gives CDR1 NNHDY, CDR2 SYVADS. The CDR3 spells CASSPDSSQNTLYF. The sequenced part of the CDR3 DNA is TGTGCCAGCAGTCCCGACAGTAGTCAAAAC.

Points on this clone: Any gene name here is a mouse gene name. The read falls 4 residues short of the CDR3 end, and the missing part is taken from the germline J gene. The chain uses TRBV31 and TRBJ2-1; D may be TRBD1 (6 bases). Germline CDR1 and CDR2: GKSSPN and SITVG. The length of the CDR3 is 15 residues. Deletions cut 1 base from V and 0 bases from J, with 10 bases between. CDR3 in amino acids: CAWSHAGANYAEQFF. CDR3 bases read: TGTGCCTGGAGTCATGCAGGGGCTAACTATGCT.

This clone turned up a few times. Gene names and germline match the mouse. The read is 4 residues too short to cover the CDR3 end, so that end is filled in from the germline J gene. The gene calls are TRBV13-1 and TRBJ2-3; 13 bases align to TRBD2. J gave up 0 bases and V 3 bases, and 7 bases lay outside the gene matches. The CDR3 totals 18 residues. Germline V lookup: CDR1 NSHNY, CDR2 SYGAGN. The chain's CDR3 is CASSAPDWGGASAETLYF. CDR3 DNA, as far as it was read: TGTGCCAGCAGTGCTCCGGACTGGGGGGGCGCTAGTGCAGAA.

A word on this clone: Mouse gene names apply. From the germline J gene comes the end of the CDR3, since the read stops 4 residues before it. The rearrangement joins TRBV19 to TRBJ2-7; 8 bases agree with TRBD2. CDR3 length: 15 amino acids. The V and J ends lost 4 bases and 0 bases, in that order; junction bases with no gene match: 6. The germline CDR1 and CDR2 sequences are FNHDT and SITEND (reference sequence). The CDR3 sequence is CASSLLGAISYEQYF. CDR3 bases read: TGTGCCAGCAGTTTACTGGGGGCTATCTCCTAT.

This clone was detected many times. Gene and germline names: mouse. The covered CDR3 bases are TGCACCTGCAGTGGGGGACAGGCAAACACCGGG. Translating gives CTCSGGQANTG. The full CDR3 protein reads CTCSGGQANTGQLYF. The V gene is TRBV1, the J gene TRBJ2-2, with 8 bases that match TRBD1. The read terminates 4 residues before the CDR3 end, so the remaining end is supplied by the germline J gene. Unmatched junction bases numbered 1, after V lost 4 bases and J lost 0 bases. The germline CDR1 and CDR2 sequences are NSQYPW and LRSPGD (reference sequence). This CDR3 is built from 15 residues.

This clone was detected only a few times. Genes and germline come from the mouse. The sequence runs out 4 residues before the end of the CDR3; the remainder is reconstructed from the germline J gene. This sample also contains other DNA sequences that code for the same CDR3. The chain employs TRBV1 and TRBJ2-1; 10 bases are a match to TRBD1. This CDR3 has 15 amino acids. The germline V gene has CDR1 NSQYPW and CDR2 LRSPGD (reference sequence). The CDR3 spells CTCSAPGTGEAEQFF. The CDR3 bases that were read are TGCACCTGCAGTGCACCCGGGACAGGGGAGGCT.

About this clone itself: Gene names and germline refer to mouse. The CDR3 extends 4 residues past the end of the read, so its final part is completed from the germline J gene. Other DNA sequences in the sample encode the same CDR3. V is TRBV13-3 and J is TRBJ2-5, with D tentatively TRBD1 (5 bases). Germline V gene data show CDR1 as NNHDY and CDR2 as SYVADS. The CDR3 sequence is 13 residues long. CDR3 region: CASSDRAGDTQYF. The covered CDR3 bases are TGTGCCAGCAGTGACAGGGCCGGGGAC. The full variable domain, in which reference TRBV13-3 and TRBJ2-5 provide the parts outside the CDR3, is EAAVTQSPRSKVAVTGGKVTLSCHQTNNHDYMYWYRQDTGHGLRLIHYSYVADSTEKGDIPDGYKASRPSQENFSLILELASLSQTAVYFCASSDRAGDTQYFGPGTRLLVL.

In the case of this clone: Germline and genes here are mouse. The read gets to within 4 residues of the CDR3 end, and the germline J gene fills in the rest. The chain combines TRBV31 with TRBJ1-2; possibly TRBD1 for D (5 bases). V lost 2 bases to trimming and J lost 0 bases, with 10 bases between them. CDR3 size: 14 residues. CDR1 is GKSSPN, CDR2 SITVG, per germline. CDR3 loop: CAWSTDIANSDYTF. The covered CDR3 bases are TGTGCCTGGAGTACGGACATTGCAAACTCC.

This clone was counted between two and nine times. Genes here carry mouse names. With the read ending 4 residues before the CDR3 end, the germline J gene is used to fill in that end. The genes are TRBV19 and TRBJ2-3; the match to TRBD2 covers 11 bases. After removal of 3 bases from V and 0 bases from J, the junction contained 3 bases not matched to a gene. The CDR3 is made up of 16 amino acids. The germline V gene has CDR1 FNHDT and CDR2 SITEND (reference sequence). The CDR3 protein is CASSKGLGASAETLYF. CDR3 bases read: TGTGCCAGCAGTAAGGGACTGGGGGCTAGTGCAGAA. Full variable domain (outside the CDR3, taken from reference TRBV19 and TRBJ2-3): GGIITQTPKFLIGQEGQKLTLKCQQNFNHDTMYWYRQDSGKGLRLIYYSITENDLQKGDLSEGYDASREKKSSFSLTVTSAQKNEMAVFLCASSKGLGASAETLYFGSGTRLTVL.

This clone has a handful of counts. Any gene name here is a mouse gene name. The CDR3 goes on 4 residues after the read ends, and that part is filled in from the germline J gene. The J gene is TRBJ2-5, the V gene TRBV14; the match to TRBD1 covers 7 bases. Looked up from germline, CDR1 is SGHDT and CDR2 is FRDEAV. Trimming at V came to 1 base and at J to 0 bases, leaving 5 bases not matched to a gene. The length of the CDR3 is 16 residues. The CDR3 reads CASSFNTGDNQDTQYF. The part of the CDR3 DNA that was read is TGTGCCAGCAGTTTCAACACAGGGGATAACCAAGAC.

In this sample, this clone turned up a few times. The germline and genes are mouse ones. Read data end 3 residues before the CDR3 end; the end is taken from the germline J gene. V gene TRBV13-1 combines with J gene TRBJ1-6; 9 nucleotides line up with TRBD1. TRBJ1-6 is placed among ORFs of uncertain function. Germline V CDR1 and CDR2: NSHNY, SYGAGN. This CDR3 has 16 amino acids. With V trimmed by 0 bases and J by 8 bases, 6 bases remained unmatched. The sequenced CDR3 bases are TGTGCCAGCAGTGATGCAGGGACAGGGATGGATTCGCCC. Its translation is CASSDAGTGMDSP. The whole CDR3 sequence reads CASSDAGTGMDSPLYF.

This clone was recorded a few times. The genes and germline here are from mouse. The sequenced fragment ends 4 residues before the CDR3 boundary, so the rest is inferred from the germline J gene. V is TRBV1 and J is TRBJ2-7, with 8 bases that match TRBD2. This CDR3 has 15 amino acids. The germline CDR1 and CDR2 sequences are NSQYPW and LRSPGD (reference sequence). Trimming removed 3 bases from V and 0 bases from J; junction bases left unmatched: 4. The sequenced part of the CDR3 DNA is TGCACCTGCAGTGCGAACTGGGGGAACTCCTAT. The encoded protein is CTCSANWGNSY. The complete CDR3 protein is CTCSANWGNSYEQYF.

A few counts support this clone. The gene names here belong to mouse. The read ends 3 residues early relative to the CDR3; the germline J gene fills the gap. V usage is TRBV19 and J usage is TRBJ1-6; 9 nucleotides agree with TRBD1. TRBJ1-6 is an open reading frame whose function is uncertain. CDR1 FNHDT and CDR2 SITEND come from the germline V gene (reference sequence). J was trimmed by 5 bases and V by 6 bases; bases with no gene match: 3. CDR3 length equals 14 residues. The CDR3 bases that were read are TGTGCCAGCAAGGACAGGGGTGATAATTCGCCC. This codes for CASKDRGDNSP. The CDR3 as a whole reads CASKDRGDNSPLYF.

This clone was found a few times. Genes and germline are mouse. The CDR3 extends 4 residues past the end of the read, so its final part is completed from the germline J gene. The V gene is TRBV13-1, the J gene TRBJ2-1; the D gene is possibly TRBD1 (5 bases). Germline-derived CDR1 and CDR2 are NSHNY and SYGAGN. This CDR3 region has 14 residues. Trimming took 3 bases from V and 0 from J, leaving 7 bases between them. This chain's CDR3 is CASSGTNNYAEQFF. Incomplete CDR3 DNA: TGTGCCAGCAGTGGGACAAATAACTATGCT.

This clone turned up a few times. Gene names refer to mouse genes. The CDR3 is cut off 4 residues early in the read; its end comes from the germline J gene. The chain employs TRBV31 and TRBJ2-4; 9 nucleotides align to TRBD2. Germline V gene data show CDR1 as GKSSPN and CDR2 as SITVG. V trimming: 1 base; J trimming: 0 bases; junction bases outside the gene matches: 5. The CDR3 is 16 residues long. The CDR3 is CAWSRMGGRSQNTLYF. Partial CDR3 DNA: TGTGCCTGGAGTCGTATGGGGGGGCGCAGTCAAAAC.

A few counts support this clone. Gene names and germline match the mouse. The read terminates 4 residues before the CDR3 end, so the remaining end is supplied by the germline J gene. Other nucleotide sequences from this sample produce the same CDR3. The chain employs TRBV1 and TRBJ1-2, with D tentatively TRBD1 (6 bases). V lost 0 bases and J lost 3, with 11 bases in between. CDR1 NSQYPW and CDR2 LRSPGD come from the germline V gene (reference sequence). The CDR3 runs to 15 residues. The CDR3 DNA, read in part, is TGCACCTGCAGTGCAGACAGGGGCGCCCACTCC. As protein: CTCSADRGAHS. The entire CDR3 sequence reads CTCSADRGAHSDYTF. Supplemented by reference TRBV1 and TRBJ1-2, the full variable domain reads VTLLEQNPRWRLVPRGQAVNLRCILKNSQYPWMSWYQQDLQKQLQWLFTLRSPGDKEVKSLPGADYLATRVTDTELRLQVANMSQGRTLYCTCSADRGAHSDYTFGSGTRLLVI.

On this clone: Any gene name here is a mouse gene name. The identical CDR3 is also encoded by other nucleotide sequences in the sample. The CDR3 reads CTCSAEGAHAETLYF. CDR3 DNA (partial): TGCACCTGCAGTGCAGAGGGGGCGCATGCAGAA. The V gene is TRBV1, the J gene TRBJ2-3, with D perhaps matching TRBD1 or TRBD2 (6 bases each). The read ends 4 residues before the CDR3 terminus; that terminus is restored from the germline J gene. V was shortened by 0 bases and J by 2 bases, with 9 bases between the two germline ends. Germline CDR1 reads NSQYPW; CDR2 reads LRSPGD (reference sequence). The CDR3 spans 15 residues.

Details on this clone: With a much larger clone just one base away, this may be a read error. Germline and genes: mouse. The read ends 4 residues shy of where the CDR3 ends; the end is completed using the germline J gene. This chain links TRBV13-3 with TRBJ2-3, with D tentatively TRBD1 (6 bases). The V end lost 4 bases, the J end lost 0 bases, and 12 bases lay between the germline ends. The CDR3 has 15 amino acids. Germline CDR1 reads NNHDY; CDR2 reads SYVADS. CDR3 loop: CASSYGTTSAETLYF. Partial CDR3 DNA: TGTGCCAGCAGTTATGGGACAACTAGTGCAGAA.

This clone was seen a handful of times. The gene names given are mouse names. The read terminates 4 residues ahead of where the CDR3 ends, so the germline J gene completes it. The genes are TRBV19 and TRBJ2-2; D unclear. Germline-derived CDR1 and CDR2 are FNHDT and SITEND (reference sequence). The V end was cut by 2 bases, the J end by 2 bases, with 10 bases between. CDR3 length equals 15 residues. The CDR3 bases that were read are TGTGCCAGCAGTATTAAATTGGGTAACACCGGG. Its protein is CASSIKLGNTG. The entire CDR3 is CASSIKLGNTGQLYF.

Concerning this clone itself: Gene names denote mouse genes. The read finishes 4 residues shy of the CDR3 end, and the germline J gene is used to complete it. The identical CDR3 is also encoded by other nucleotide sequences in the sample. The genes are TRBV13-3 and TRBJ2-5; a possible D gene is TRBD1 (6 bases). Germline V gives CDR1 NNHDY, CDR2 SYVADS. The CDR3 is 13 amino acids. The CDR3 protein is CASSPGQKDTQYF. The covered CDR3 bases are TGTGCCAGCAGCCCCGGACAGAAAGAC.